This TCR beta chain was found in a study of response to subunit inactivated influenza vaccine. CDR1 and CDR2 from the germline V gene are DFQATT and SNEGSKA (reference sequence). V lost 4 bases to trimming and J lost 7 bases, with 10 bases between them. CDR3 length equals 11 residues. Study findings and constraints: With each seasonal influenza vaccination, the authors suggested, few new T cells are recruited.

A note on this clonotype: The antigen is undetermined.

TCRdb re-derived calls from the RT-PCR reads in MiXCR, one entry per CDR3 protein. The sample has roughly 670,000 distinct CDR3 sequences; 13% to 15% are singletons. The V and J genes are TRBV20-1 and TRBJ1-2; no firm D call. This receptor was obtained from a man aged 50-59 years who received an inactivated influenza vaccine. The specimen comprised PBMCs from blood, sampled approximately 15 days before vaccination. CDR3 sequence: CSATDGSGYTF. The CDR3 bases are TGCAGTGCTACTGACGGATCTGGCTACACCTTC.